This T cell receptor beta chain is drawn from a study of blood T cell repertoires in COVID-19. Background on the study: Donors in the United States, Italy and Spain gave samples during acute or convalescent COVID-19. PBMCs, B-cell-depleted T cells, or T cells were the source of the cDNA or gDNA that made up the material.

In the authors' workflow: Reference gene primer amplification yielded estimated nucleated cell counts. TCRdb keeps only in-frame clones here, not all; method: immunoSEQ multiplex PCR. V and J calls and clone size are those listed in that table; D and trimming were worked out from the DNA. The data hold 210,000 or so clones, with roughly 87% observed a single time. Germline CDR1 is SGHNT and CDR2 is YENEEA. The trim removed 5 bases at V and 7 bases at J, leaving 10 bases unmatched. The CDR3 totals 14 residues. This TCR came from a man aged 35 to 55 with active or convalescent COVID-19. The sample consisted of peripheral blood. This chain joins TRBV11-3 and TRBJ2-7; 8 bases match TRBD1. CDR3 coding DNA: TGTGCCAGCAGCAGTGGACAGGGCCTCGGGGAGCAGTACTTC. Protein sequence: CASSSGQGLGEQYF.